These T cell receptor beta chains were read from a single sample in a study of T cells after yellow fever vaccination. A single record per CDR3 protein comes from TCRdb applying MiXCR to the 5' RACE reads. Here the sample spans about 300,000 distinct CDR3 sequences, around 6.8% being singletons. This specimen was PBMCs, taken roughly 46 days after the first yellow fever vaccination. These receptor sequences come from a man aged 18 to 29 who received the YFV17D yellow fever vaccine. The conserved cysteine and the conserved F or W are not part of the CDR3 here. The order of the fields is V gene, CDR3 length, J gene, CDR3 protein.

v_gene: TRBV29-1; len: 14; j_gene: TRBJ2-5; CDR3aa: SVVLAGGPPEETQY
v_gene: TRBV9; len: 12; j_gene: TRBJ1-6; CDR3aa: ASSVDGRDSPLH
v_gene: TRBV18; len: 16; j_gene: TRBJ1-1; CDR3aa: ASSPFAGDRIMNTEAF
v_gene: TRBV5-1; len: 14; j_gene: TRBJ2-2; CDR3aa: ASSSGAGASTGELF
v_gene: TRBV10-3; len: 19; j_gene: TRBJ2-3; CDR3aa: AIRMGLAGGQPKLHTDTQY
v_gene: TRBV7-2; len: 13; j_gene: TRBJ2-5; CDR3aa: ASSFDGQGGKTQY
v_gene: TRBV20-1; len: 13; j_gene: TRBJ1-5; CDR3aa: SANTGDYSNQPQH
v_gene: TRBV5-1; len: 13; j_gene: TRBJ2-7; CDR3aa: ASSPGPSGTYEQY
v_gene: TRBV12-3/TRBV12-4; len: 13; j_gene: TRBJ2-1; CDR3aa: ASSTLAGGPNEQF
v_gene: TRBV6-2/TRBV6-3; len: 15; j_gene: TRBJ2-1; CDR3aa: ASSYSLAVQSYNEQF
v_gene: TRBV5-4; len: 10; j_gene: TRBJ1-1; CDR3aa: ASSKPTAEAF
v_gene: TRBV20-1; len: 12; j_gene: TRBJ1-4; CDR3aa: SARGVQGDEKLF
v_gene: TRBV7-3; len: 11; j_gene: TRBJ2-5; CDR3aa: ASSLIKGETQY
v_gene: TRBV20-1; len: 12; j_gene: TRBJ2-1; CDR3aa: SAYDPGRGNEQF
v_gene: TRBV7-2; len: 14; j_gene: TRBJ2-6; CDR3aa: ASSLNPYSGANVLT
v_gene: TRBV20-1; len: 13; j_gene: TRBJ1-4; CDR3aa: SASPADRVREKLF
v_gene: TRBV25-1; len: 15; j_gene: TRBJ2-3; CDR3aa: ASSALAGRYVLDTQY
v_gene: TRBV12-5; len: 20; j_gene: TRBJ2-1; CDR3aa: ASGLITRAGGLRGSSYNEQF
v_gene: TRBV4-3; len: 12; j_gene: TRBJ2-3; CDR3aa: ASSQETWADTQY
v_gene: TRBV3-1; len: 13; j_gene: TRBJ2-7; CDR3aa: ASSRGHTSSYEQY
v_gene: TRBV20-1; len: 13; j_gene: TRBJ2-3; CDR3aa: SARDPLAGTDTQY
v_gene: TRBV5-1; len: 13; j_gene: TRBJ2-1; CDR3aa: ASSLVQGTDNEQF
v_gene: TRBV6-2/TRBV6-3; len: 14; j_gene: TRBJ1-5; CDR3aa: ASSYSPGERNQPQH
v_gene: TRBV20-1; len: 13; j_gene: TRBJ2-2; CDR3aa: SARNPRRETGELF
v_gene: TRBV6-5; len: 12; j_gene: TRBJ1-2; CDR3aa: ASSYSGQLYGYT
v_gene: TRBV7-2; len: 14; j_gene: TRBJ2-5; CDR3aa: ASSLGSGRTQETQY
v_gene: TRBV7-2; len: 13; j_gene: TRBJ2-7; CDR3aa: ASSFPGLAGYEQY
v_gene: TRBV4-1; len: 16; j_gene: TRBJ1-2; CDR3aa: ASSQEPRSGGVVDGYT
v_gene: TRBV3-1; len: 17; j_gene: TRBJ2-3; CDR3aa: ASSLWAGPSADVVDTQY
v_gene: TRBV11-2; len: 14; j_gene: TRBJ2-6; CDR3aa: ASSLTSLTGANVLT
v_gene: TRBV4-1; len: 14; j_gene: TRBJ1-2; CDR3aa: ASSLNRVGLSLGYT
v_gene: TRBV11-2; len: 12; j_gene: TRBJ1-1; CDR3aa: ASSFAGLNTEAF
v_gene: TRBV6-1; len: 13; j_gene: TRBJ2-1; CDR3aa: ASSEVPGSYNEQF
v_gene: TRBV5-1; len: 15; j_gene: TRBJ2-1; CDR3aa: ASSPGLAGGIYNEQF
v_gene: TRBV7-3; len: 14; j_gene: TRBJ2-1; CDR3aa: ASSSGGLAGYNEQF
v_gene: TRBV4-3; len: 11; j_gene: TRBJ1-6; CDR3aa: ASSQEGNSPLH
v_gene: TRBV7-9; len: 13; j_gene: TRBJ2-2; CDR3aa: ASSSGVLNTGELF
v_gene: TRBV20-1; len: 13; j_gene: TRBJ2-1; CDR3aa: SARDRALLRNEQF
v_gene: TRBV18; len: 11; j_gene: TRBJ2-7; CDR3aa: ASSPTPVYEQY
v_gene: TRBV4-1; len: 14; j_gene: TRBJ1-5; CDR3aa: ASSQLPLGGWQPQH
v_gene: TRBV4-1; len: 14; j_gene: TRBJ1-5; CDR3aa: ASSQGQGAKAQPQH
v_gene: TRBV9; len: 16; j_gene: TRBJ2-6; CDR3aa: ASSPRALGPSGANVLT
v_gene: TRBV20-1; len: 9; j_gene: TRBJ1-2; CDR3aa: SARTGDHDT
v_gene: TRBV7-3; len: 14; j_gene: TRBJ1-2; CDR3aa: ASSQGGGPLFGGYT
v_gene: TRBV6-2/TRBV6-3; len: 14; j_gene: TRBJ2-1; CDR3aa: ASSYSGRGGYNEQF
v_gene: TRBV21-1; len: 15; j_gene: TRBJ2-6; CDR3aa: ASSRLTGVSEANVLT
v_gene: TRBV20-1; len: 12; j_gene: TRBJ2-5; CDR3aa: SARSGGGWETQY
v_gene: TRBV5-1; len: 13; j_gene: TRBJ1-6; CDR3aa: ASTNRDRNNSPLH
v_gene: TRBV29-1; len: 10; j_gene: TRBJ2-3; CDR3aa: SVDRATDTQY